The 10 T cell receptor beta chains below were found in one sample sequenced in a study of blood T cell repertoires in COVID-19. The assay was immunoSEQ multiplex PCR, and TCRdb's table has in-frame clones only and misses some. The sample records 95,000 to 150,000 clones, approximately 83% being singletons. The sequenced sample was peripheral blood. The receptors were gathered from a woman in her 70s with acute or convalescent COVID-19.

V usage is TRBV27 and J usage is TRBJ1-4; TRBD1 matches 8 bases. The CDR3 contains 16 residues. In germline, CDR1 is MNHEY, CDR2 SMNVEV (reference sequence). Trimming took 2 bases from V and 4 from J; bases not matched to a gene: 6. DNA for the CDR3: TGTGCCAGCAGTTTAAGGTGGACAGGGAATAATGAAAAACTGTTTTTT. Its protein is CASSLRWTGNNEKLFF.

This chain connects TRBV2 to TRBJ2-5, with 8 bases aligning to TRBD1. Trimming cost V 4 bases and J 0 bases; bases outside gene matches: 7. CDR1 is SNHLY and CDR2 is FYNNEI in the germline V gene. The CDR3 extends over 16 amino acids. The CDR3 sequence: CASSVRTGSYQETQYF. The CDR3 DNA sequence: TGTGCCAGCAGTGTCAGGACAGGGTCGTACCAAGAGACCCAGTACTTC.

The rearrangement uses TRBV11-3 and TRBJ2-7, with unresolved D. Trimming cost V 0 bases and J 3 bases, with 3 bases left between them. The CDR3 is 12 residues long. CDR1 is SGHNT and CDR2 is YENEEA in the germline V gene. Here the CDR3 reads CASSLDSYEQYF. CDR3 in DNA: TGTGCCAGCAGCTTAGACAGCTACGAGCAGTACTTC.

V gene TRBV30 combines with J gene TRBJ1-2, with 7 bases that match TRBD1. Per the germline V gene, CDR1 is GTSNPN and CDR2 is SVGIG (reference sequence). This CDR3 spans 15 amino acids. Trimming removed 4 bases from V and 5 bases from J; junction bases left unmatched: 13. Here the CDR3 reads CAWKAYDRVSYGYTF. CDR3 nucleotide sequence: TGTGCCTGGAAGGCTTATGACAGGGTTTCTTATGGCTACACCTTC.

This chain links TRBV25-1 with TRBJ1-2; unclear D gene. The V end was cut by 8 bases, the J end by 7 bases, with 8 bases between. Germline lookup yields CDR1 MGHDK and CDR2 SYGVNS. The CDR3 loop spans 10 amino acids. CDR3 bases: TGTGCCAGCGGAGAGGGTGGCTACACCTTC. It yields the protein CASGEGGYTF.

This clone appeared once. J is TRBJ2-5 and V is TRBV11-2, with 7 bases that match TRBD2. The V gene's germline CDR1 is SGHAT and CDR2 FQNNGV. With V trimmed by 5 bases and J by 0 bases, 6 bases remained unmatched. The CDR3 extends over 15 amino acids. The CDR3 sequence is CASSPHSGYQETQYF. As DNA, the CDR3 is TGTGCCAGCAGCCCCCATAGCGGGTACCAAGAGACCCAGTACTTC.

In DNA form, the CDR3 reads TGTGCCAGCAGCCAAACACTAGCGTTAGAGACCCAGTACTTC. It translates to CASSQTLALETQYF. The genes are TRBV3-1 (or the pseudogene TRBV3-2) and TRBJ2-5; 7 bases are a match to TRBD2. The CDR3 is 14 amino acids. V lost 2 bases to trimming and J lost 4 bases; unmatched junction nucleotides: 4. Germline V lookup: CDR1 LGHDT, CDR2 YNNKEL (reference sequence).

This clone occurred a few times. V is TRBV18 and J is TRBJ2-3, with 7 bases fitting TRBD2. With V trimmed by 3 bases and J by 4 bases, 10 bases remained unmatched. The CDR3 has 16 amino acids. The germline gives CDR1 KGHSH, CDR2 LQKENI. The CDR3 DNA sequence: TGTGCCAGCTCACCGCAAACTAGCGCCAACTCAGATACGCAGTATTTT. It yields the protein CASSPQTSANSDTQYF.

This clone turned up a few times. This chain uses TRBV7-3 with TRBJ2-5, with TRBD2 matching over 10 bases. The J segment lost 5 bases and the V segment lost 1 base, leaving 7 bases of the junction unmatched. The germline V gene has CDR1 SGHTA and CDR2 FQGTGA. The CDR3 covers 16 residues. The CDR3 region is CASSLKTSGERETQYF. CDR3 sequence (DNA): TGTGCCAGCAGCTTAAAAACTAGCGGGGAGAGGGAGACCCAGTACTTC.

This chain joins TRBV3-1 (or the pseudogene TRBV3-2) and TRBJ2-1, with TRBD1 as a possible D gene (5 bases). Germline V gene sequence: CDR1 LGHDT, CDR2 YNNKEL (reference sequence). This CDR3 region has 11 residues. V lost 2 bases, J lost 14 bases, and 10 bases lay in between. The CDR3 region has the DNA TGTGCCAGCAGCCAACAGGGTTATAAGTTCTTC. Its protein product is CASSQQGYKFF.